This TCR beta chain stems from a study of blood T cells in healthy people across ages. The study, taken as a whole, reports: As age increased, TCR beta diversity per million T cells fell in a roughly linear fashion.

This CDR3 has 13 amino acids. The germline V and J ends were trimmed by 6 bases and 4 bases, with 15 bases remaining between them. From germline, CDR1 is DFQATT and CDR2 SNEGSKA (reference sequence). A second PCR of 7 to 11 cycles used a sample-barcoded 5' primer and a J-beta primer mix. A single record per CDR3 protein comes from TCRdb applying MiXCR to the 5' RACE reads. The table lists about 640,000 distinct CDR3 sequences, approximately 50% of them singletons. Points on this clonotype: Its antigen is not known.

Sequences were obtained from blood. The origin of this receptor is a man aged 55 to 69 in good health. The chain joins TRBV20-1 to TRBJ1-1; D may be TRBD1 (6 bases). The CDR3 bases are TGCAGTGCACCAGGGACACTAAGCACTGAAGCTTTCTTT. Translation gives CSAPGTLSTEAFF.